Below are 20 T cell receptor beta chains sequenced from a single sample in a study of T cells in Graves' hyperthyroidism and ophthalmopathy. Regions amplified from RNA transcripts were the TCR beta CDR3 regions. The primer set for the first-round RT-PCR of the TCR CDR3 was HTBI. From the multiplex PCR reads, TCRdb called clonotypes with MiXCR, one entry per CDR3 protein. The table records roughly 500,000 distinct CDR3 sequences, more than 45% of them present only once. Material: peripheral blood or thyroid tissue (not recorded which). Receptors originate from an adult woman with Graves' disease, either hyperthyroidism or ophthalmopathy (not recorded which).

Comment on this clonotype: This may be a read error: a much more frequent sequence differs by one nucleotide. The chain combines TRBV6-1 with TRBJ2-1; D might be TRBD1 (6 bases). Germline CDR1 and CDR2: MNHNS and SASEGT. The CDR3 is made up of 16 amino acids. V lost 5 bases, J lost 0 bases, and 14 bases lay in between. The chain's CDR3 is CASSPTGLSSYNEQFF. In nucleotides, the CDR3 is TGTGCCAGCAGTCCGACAGGCCTCAGCTCCTACAATGAGCAGTTCTTC.

The sample holds one count of this clonotype. This chain connects TRBV5-1 to TRBJ1-1; maybe TRBD1 (6 bases). Trimming cost V 4 bases and J 1 base, with 17 bases left between them. CDR1 and CDR2 (germline): SGHRS, YFSETQ. This CDR3 has 16 residues. CDR3 protein: CASSSNQGFPNTEAFF. As DNA, the CDR3 is TGCGCCAGCAGCAGTAACCAGGGGTTCCCGAACACTGAAGCTTTCTTT.

This clonotype has ten or more counts. This chain joins TRBV6-2 or TRBV6-3 and TRBJ1-1, with D possibly matching TRBD1 (5 bases). V was pared by 2 bases and J by 8 bases, with 9 bases between. The CDR3 runs 12 residues. Germline V gives CDR1 MNHEY, CDR2 SVGEGT. CDR3 region: CASSYLGDEAFF. The CDR3 coding sequence is TGTGCCAGCAGTTACCTCGGGGACGAAGCTTTCTTT.

DNA of the CDR3: TGTGCCACCACGCCGGGACAGAAGAACACTGAAGCTTTCTTT. Its translation: CATTPGQKNTEAFF. The chain couples TRBV7-9 to TRBJ1-1, with 7 bases identical to TRBD1. The CDR3 contains 14 residues. The germline V gene has CDR1 SEHNR and CDR2 FQNEAQ (reference sequence). V trimming: 10 bases; J trimming: 1 base; junction bases outside the gene matches: 9. Full variable domain (missing parts from reference TRBV7-9 and TRBJ1-1): DTGVSQNPRHKITKRGQNVTFRCDPISEHNRLYWYRQTLGQGPEFLTYFQNEAQLEKSRLLSDRFSAERPKGSFSTLEIQRTEQGDSAMYLCATTPGQKNTEAFFGQGTRLTVV.

The V and J genes are TRBV7-2 and TRBJ2-5, with TRBD2 matching over 7 bases. After removal of 1 base from V and 7 bases from J, the junction contained 6 bases not matched to a gene. The germline V gene encodes CDR1 SGHTA and CDR2 FQGNSA. The CDR3 spans 14 residues. CDR3 amino acids: CASSLESGEGTQYF. DNA of the CDR3: TGTGCCAGCAGCTTAGAATCGGGGGAGGGGACCCAGTACTTC.

This clonotype showed up many times. The chain couples TRBV13 to TRBJ1-1; 7 bases agree with TRBD1. This CDR3 comprises 18 residues. Trimming removed 8 bases from V and 4 bases from J; junction bases left unmatched: 22. Germline CDR1 PRHDT, CDR2 FYEKMQ (reference sequence). CDR3 amino acids: CASFFLRTFTGAGTEAFF. The CDR3 nucleotides are TGTGCCAGCTTTTTTCTAAGGACCTTTACAGGGGCGGGCACTGAAGCTTTCTTT.

This clonotype was observed a handful of times. The V call is TRBV29-1, the J call TRBJ1-1; a weak D match, TRBD1 (6 bases). Germline CDR1 SQVTM, CDR2 ANQGSEA. Trimming left V 6 bases short and J 4 bases short, with 18 bases between. The CDR3 runs 14 residues. As DNA, the CDR3 is TGCAGCGTACCACGTCCAGGGGCTCGCACTGAAGCTTTCTTT. It translates to CSVPRPGARTEAFF.

V gene TRBV7-6 combines with J gene TRBJ2-6, with D perhaps TRBD1 (6 bases). V lost 4 bases to trimming and J lost 4 bases, with 20 bases between them. Germline CDR1 and CDR2: SGHVS and FNYEAQ. This CDR3 has 18 amino acids. CDR3 protein: CASSSEARGDTGANVLTF. CDR3 DNA sequence: TGTGCCAGCAGCTCGGAGGCCAGGGGAGACACCGGGGCCAACGTCCTGACTTTC.

The chain is built from TRBV9 and TRBJ1-4, with 9 bases aligning to TRBD1. CDR1 is SGDLS, CDR2 YYNGEE, per germline. The CDR3 covers 15 residues. The V segment lost 3 bases and the J segment 4 bases; nucleotides outside the gene matches: 4. CDR3 DNA: TGTGCCAGCAGCGACGGGACAGGGAATAATGAAAAACTGTTTTTT. Residues: CASSDGTGNNEKLFF.

V and J are TRBV7-9 and TRBJ2-7; 10 bases line up with TRBD2. Per germline, CDR1 SEHNR and CDR2 FQNEAQ (reference sequence). Unmatched junction bases numbered 12, after V lost 6 bases and J lost 1 base. This CDR3 region has 17 residues. DNA for the CDR3: TGTGCCAGCAGTTTTGGGAGTAGCGGGAGGACTTCCTACGAGCAGTACTTC. Its protein product is CASSFGSSGRTSYEQYF. The entire variable domain, with the rest obtained from reference TRBV7-9 and TRBJ2-7, is as follows: DTGVSQNPRHKITKRGQNVTFRCDPISEHNRLYWYRQTLGQGPEFLTYFQNEAQLEKSRLLSDRFSAERPKGSFSTLEIQRTEQGDSAMYLCASSFGSSGRTSYEQYFGPGTRLTVT.

V usage is TRBV29-1 and J usage is TRBJ1-2; D might be TRBD1 (5 bases). The CDR3 is made up of 16 amino acids. V was shortened by 3 bases and J by 4 bases, with 21 bases between the two germline ends. Germline CDR1 reads SQVTM; CDR2 reads ANQGSEA. CDR3 sequence (DNA): TGCAGCGTTGAGGGGGACGAGCAGGGCATTTTCTATGGCTACACCTTC. This sequence encodes CSVEGDEQGIFYGYTF.

Many counts were recorded for this clonotype. The chain has TRBV10-3 and TRBJ1-1; D not resolved. Germline CDR1 is ENHRY and CDR2 is SYGVKD. Trimming cost V 5 bases and J 5 bases, with 18 bases left between them. This CDR3 has 15 residues. This chain's CDR3 is CAISKMDGLGTEAFF. CDR3 bases: TGTGCCATCAGTAAGATGGACGGACTCGGGACTGAAGCTTTCTTT.

This clonotype was found many times. The V gene is TRBV7-3, the J gene TRBJ1-5; a weak D match, TRBD1 (5 bases). The germline V gene has CDR1 SGHTA and CDR2 FQGTGA. Deletions cut 3 bases from V and 5 bases from J, with 11 bases between. The CDR3 sequence is 14 residues long. CDR3 region: CASSFGGGDQPQHF. The DNA for the CDR3 is TGTGCCAGCAGCTTTGGCGGGGGAGATCAGCCCCAGCATTTT.

J is TRBJ2-5 and V is TRBV10-3; D could derive from TRBD1 or TRBD2 (5 bases each). This CDR3 is built from 15 residues. Deletions cut 2 bases from V and 0 bases from J, with 10 bases between. CDR1 and CDR2 from the germline V gene are ENHRY and SYGVKD. Written as DNA, the CDR3 is TGTGCCATCAGTGAGGAGGGGAAGTACCAAGAGACCCAGTACTTC. It specifies CAISEEGKYQETQYF.

This clonotype was recorded many times. V is TRBV12-3 or TRBV12-4 and J is TRBJ2-7, with D hard to call. The CDR3 runs 14 residues. V dropped 4 bases and J dropped 3 bases, with 13 bases sitting between them. In nucleotides, the CDR3 is TGTGCCAGCAGTTCACCCCCACAGTACTACGAGCAGTACTTC. Its translation is CASSSPPQYYEQYF.

This clonotype was observed at least ten times. This chain links TRBV29-1 with TRBJ1-1; D call uncertain. The CDR3 is made up of 11 amino acids. V lost 3 bases and J 8 bases, leaving 10 bases between the germline ends. The germline CDR1 and CDR2 sequences are SQVTM and ANQGSEA. CDR3 loop: CSVEGAGEAFF. The CDR3 coding sequence is TGCAGCGTTGAGGGCGCGGGGGAAGCTTTCTTT. Variable domain in full (rest from reference TRBV29-1 and TRBJ1-1): SAVISQKPSRDICQRGTSLTIQCQVDSQVTMMFWYRQQPGQSLTLIATANQGSEATYESGFVIDKFPISRPNLTFSTLTVSNMSPEDSSIYLCSVEGAGEAFFGQGTRLTVV.

Many counts were recorded for this clonotype. The CDR3 protein is CASSQAGTGSEQYF. CDR3 nucleotide sequence: TGTGCCAGCAGCCAAGCCGGGACAGGGTCCGAGCAGTACTTC. The chain has TRBV3-1 and TRBJ2-7; TRBD1 matches at 9 bases. Germline-derived CDR1 and CDR2 are LGHDT and YNNKEL (reference sequence). With V trimmed by 1 base and J by 6 bases, 4 bases remained unmatched. The CDR3 loop spans 14 amino acids.

This clonotype was recorded at least ten times. J is TRBJ1-3 and V is TRBV11-2, with D uncertain. With 5 bases removed from V and 4 bases from J, the gap between germline ends came to 3 bases. CDR1 and CDR2 from the germline V gene are SGHAT and FQNNGV. CDR3 length equals 11 residues. DNA of the CDR3: TGTGCCAGCAGCCCGGGAAACACCATATATTTT. It codes for CASSPGNTIYF.

The J gene is TRBJ2-3, the V gene TRBV7-9; D is uncertain. The CDR3 is 12 amino acids. Germline V gene data show CDR1 as SEHNR and CDR2 as FQNEAQ (reference sequence). Trimming pared 5 bases from V and 8 bases from J, leaving 11 bases between. The CDR3: CASSNRVSTQYF. The CDR3 nucleotides are TGTGCCAGCAGCAATCGCGTCAGTACGCAGTATTTT.

This clonotype was observed many times. The rearrangement joins TRBV12-3 or TRBV12-4 to TRBJ1-1, with D maybe TRBD1 (5 bases). The CDR3 extends over 12 amino acids. V was pared by 8 bases and J by 4 bases, with 11 bases between. The CDR3 DNA follows: TGTGCCAGCGAGGGGAAGAGCACTGAAGCTTTCTTT. Translated: CASEGKSTEAFF.